One and the same sample provided the 16 T cell receptor beta chains below, sequenced in a study of cytomegalovirus exposure and HLA in healthy donors. Both 60 Vbeta primers and 13 Jbeta primers went into the PCR. TCRdb keeps only in-frame clones here, not all; method: immunoSEQ multiplex PCR. This table has some 150,000 clones, less than 90% appearing once. Sequencing used PBMCs. The receptor set was obtained from a boy younger than 10 in good health and CMV-seronegative.

The rearrangement joins TRBV13 to TRBJ1-1; 9 bases are a match to TRBD1. After removal of 1 base from V and 5 bases from J, the junction contained 11 bases not matched to a gene. The CDR3 runs to 17 residues. The germline gives CDR1 PRHDT, CDR2 FYEKMQ (reference sequence). The CDR3 sequence: CASSLAGTGRLSTEAFF. Here the CDR3 DNA reads TGTGCCAGCAGCTTAGCCGGGACAGGGAGGCTATCAACTGAAGCTTTCTTT.

This rearrangement joins TRBV7-3 to TRBJ1-2, with 8 bases fitting TRBD1. The J segment lost 10 bases and the V segment lost 4 bases, leaving 11 bases of the junction unmatched. The CDR3 runs 14 residues. From germline, CDR1 is SGHTA and CDR2 FQGTGA. CDR3 sequence reads: CASSSGGSQEDYTF. CDR3 sequence (DNA): TGTGCCAGCAGCTCAGGGGGCTCTCAGGAAGACTACACCTTC. Together with reference TRBV7-3 and TRBJ1-2, the CDR3 gives the full variable domain: GAGVSQTPSNKVTEKGKYVELRCDPISGHTALYWYRQSLGQGPEFLIYFQGTGAADDSGLPNDRFFAVRPEGSVSTLKIQRTERGDSAVYLCASSSGGSQEDYTFGSGTRLTVV.

The chain couples TRBV19 to TRBJ2-7, with 8 bases lining up with TRBD2. CDR3 size: 13 residues. V dropped 5 bases and J dropped 5; count of bases not matched to a gene: 5. Germline CDR1 and CDR2: LNHDA and SQIVND (reference sequence). The CDR3: CASSSGGPDEQYF. The DNA for the CDR3 is TGTGCCAGTAGTTCGGGGGGGCCGGACGAGCAGTACTTC. The full variable domain, rest sourced from reference TRBV19 and TRBJ2-7, is DGGITQSPKYLFRKEGQNVTLSCEQNLNHDAMYWYRQDPGQGLRLIYYSQIVNDFQKGDIAEGYSVSREKKESFPLTVTSAQKNPTAFYLCASSSGGPDEQYFGPGTRLTVT.

CDR3: CASSLDLRLIDEQYF. The CDR3 bases are TGTGCCAGCAGCTTAGACTTACGCTTGATCGACGAGCAGTACTTC. This chain uses TRBV13 with TRBJ2-7, with no clear D. This CDR3 spans 15 amino acids. V gave up 1 base and J gave up 5 bases, with 15 bases separating them. Germline CDR1 and CDR2: PRHDT and FYEKMQ (reference sequence).

The chain couples TRBV28 to TRBJ2-1; the D gene is possibly TRBD1 (5 bases). CDR3 length: 11 amino acids. Between the trimmed V and J ends, which lost 5 bases and 8 bases, there was a span of 7 bases. Germline V gene sequence: CDR1 MDHEN, CDR2 SYDVKM. This CDR3 is CASSQGDEQFF. CDR3 in DNA: TGTGCCAGCAGTCAAGGGGATGAGCAGTTCTTC.

V and J are TRBV7-2 and TRBJ1-2; possibly TRBD1 for D (5 bases). The CDR3 is 15 amino acids. Between the trimmed V and J ends, which lost 1 base and 0 bases, there was a span of 9 bases. Germline-derived CDR1 and CDR2 are SGHTA and FQGNSA. The DNA for the CDR3 is TGTGCCAGCAGCTTAGTTGACAGAACTAACTATGGCTACACCTTC. It translates to CASSLVDRTNYGYTF.

This clone was detected once. V usage is TRBV4-2 and J usage is TRBJ1-4; D is perhaps TRBD1 (6 bases). The CDR3 extends over 16 amino acids. The germline V gene has CDR1 LGHNA and CDR2 YNFKEQ. With 1 base removed from V and 5 bases from J, the gap between germline ends came to 14 bases. The CDR3 region has the DNA TGTGCCAGCAGCCAAGGTCGGAGGACAGAAAATGAAAAACTGTTTTTT. Translation gives CASSQGRRTENEKLFF.

CDR3 protein: CSVRKGSDTEAFF. The CDR3 coding sequence is TGCAGCGTTAGAAAGGGGTCGGACACTGAAGCTTTCTTT. The chain combines TRBV29-1 with TRBJ1-1; tentatively, D is TRBD1 (5 bases). CDR1 is SQVTM and CDR2 is ANQGSEA in the germline V gene. The CDR3 is made up of 13 amino acids. The V and J ends lost 5 bases and 3 bases respectively, with 13 bases between them.

The V call is TRBV28, the J call TRBJ1-1; unclear D gene. This CDR3 is built from 15 residues. The V end lost 3 bases, the J end lost 3 bases, and 14 bases lay between the germline ends. CDR1 and CDR2 (germline): MDHEN, SYDVKM. The CDR3 protein is CASSFFETTHTEAFF. CDR3 bases: TGTGCCAGCAGTTTTTTCGAGACAACCCACACTGAAGCTTTCTTT.

This chain uses TRBV6-5 with TRBJ2-1; TRBD2 aligns across 7 bases. V dropped 4 bases and J dropped 0; count of bases not matched to a gene: 6. The CDR3 loop spans 16 amino acids. CDR1 is MNHEY and CDR2 is SVGAGI in the germline V gene. In DNA, the CDR3 is TGTGCCAGCAGTTGGGCGGGAGCCAGCTCCTACAATGAGCAGTTCTTC. This codes for CASSWAGASSYNEQFF.

This chain links TRBV28 with TRBJ2-7; a possible D gene is TRBD2 (6 bases). This CDR3 comprises 13 residues. Germline CDR1 MDHEN, CDR2 SYDVKM. The V gene lost 6 bases and the J gene lost 2 bases, with 11 bases spanning the gap. Written as DNA, the CDR3 is TGTGCCAGCAGCCGCGGGACCGCCTACGAGCAGTACTTC. It encodes CASSRGTAYEQYF.

The chain carries TRBV5-4 and TRBJ2-1; tentatively, D is TRBD2 (6 bases). The germline V and J ends were trimmed by 4 bases and 0 bases, with 20 bases remaining between them. Germline CDR1 and CDR2: SGHNT and YYREEE (reference sequence). The CDR3 runs 18 residues. Here the CDR3 DNA reads TGTGCCAGCAGCCCGTACTCCCCCGGGAGTAGCTCCTACAATGAGCAGTTCTTC. This encodes CASSPYSPGSSSYNEQFF.

V is TRBV6-4 and J is TRBJ2-1, with 7 bases aligning to TRBD2. J was trimmed by 7 bases and V by 6 bases; bases with no gene match: 12. Germline V gene lookup returns CDR1 MRHNA and CDR2 SNTAGT. The CDR3 totals 15 residues. The CDR3 is CASSRRAGEGNEQFF. The CDR3 DNA follows: TGTGCCAGCAGCCGGCGGGCGGGAGAAGGAAATGAGCAGTTCTTC.

The J gene is TRBJ2-7, the V gene TRBV2; 8 bases match TRBD1. Unmatched junction bases numbered 10, after V lost 7 bases and J lost 2 bases. Germline-derived CDR1 and CDR2 are SNHLY and FYNNEI. This CDR3 region has 15 residues. The CDR3 region is CASTDRQGIAYEQYF. As DNA, the CDR3 is TGTGCCAGCACCGACCGACAGGGGATCGCCTACGAGCAGTACTTC.

The chain joins TRBV9 to TRBJ1-6; TRBD1 might be the D (6 bases). Between the trimmed V and J ends, which lost 4 bases and 9 bases, there was a span of 14 bases. There are 14 residues in the CDR3. Germline CDR1 is SGDLS and CDR2 is YYNGEE. CDR3 bases: TGTGCCAGCAGCCCCACAGGGTTTGGTTCACCCCTCCACTTT. The encoded protein is CASSPTGFGSPLHF.

V is TRBV5-1 and J is TRBJ2-1, with 9 bases that match TRBD2. The CDR3 covers 16 residues. CDR1 is SGHRS, CDR2 YFSETQ, per germline. The V gene end was trimmed by 2 bases and the J gene end by 0 bases; junction bases not matched to a gene: 3. CDR3 in amino acids: CASSFRTSDSYNEQFF. The CDR3 nucleotides are TGCGCCAGCAGCTTCAGGACTAGCGACTCCTACAATGAGCAGTTCTTC.